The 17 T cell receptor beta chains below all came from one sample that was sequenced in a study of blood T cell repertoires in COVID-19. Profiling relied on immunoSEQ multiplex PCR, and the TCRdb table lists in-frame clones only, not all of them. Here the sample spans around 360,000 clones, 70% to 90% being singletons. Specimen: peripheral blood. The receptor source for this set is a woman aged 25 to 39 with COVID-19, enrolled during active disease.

The CDR3 sequence is CASSPELAGYNEQFF. The CDR3 region has the DNA TGTGCCAGCTCACCCGAACTAGCGGGCTACAATGAGCAGTTCTTC. This sequence joins TRBV18 and TRBJ2-1; 9 bases are a match to TRBD2. Germline values: CDR1 KGHSH, CDR2 LQKENI. This CDR3 contains 15 residues. Trimming cost V 3 bases and J 3 bases; bases outside gene matches: 3. The full variable domain, in which reference TRBV18 and TRBJ2-1 provide the parts outside the CDR3, is NAGVMQNPRHLVRRRGQEARLRCSPMKGHSHVYWYRQLPEEGLKFMVYLQKENIIDESGMPKERFSAEFPKEGPSILRIQQVVRGDSAAYFCASSPELAGYNEQFFGPGTRLTVL.

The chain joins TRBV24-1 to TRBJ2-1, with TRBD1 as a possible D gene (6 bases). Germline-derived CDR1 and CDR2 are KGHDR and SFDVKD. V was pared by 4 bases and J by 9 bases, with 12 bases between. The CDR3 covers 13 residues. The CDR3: CATSEVTGPEQFF. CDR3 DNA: TGTGCCACCAGTGAAGTAACAGGGCCTGAGCAGTTCTTC.

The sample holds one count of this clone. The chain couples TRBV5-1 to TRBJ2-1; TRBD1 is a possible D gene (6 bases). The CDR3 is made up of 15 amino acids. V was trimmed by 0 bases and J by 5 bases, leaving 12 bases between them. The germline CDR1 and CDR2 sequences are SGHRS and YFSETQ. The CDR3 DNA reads TGCGCCAGCAGCTTGGACAGGGAACGAAACAATGAGCAGTTCTTC. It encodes CASSLDRERNNEQFF. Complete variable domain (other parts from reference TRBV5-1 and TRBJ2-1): KAGVTQTPRYLIKTRGQQVTLSCSPISGHRSVSWYQQTPGQGLQFLFEYFSETQRNKGNFPGRFSGRQFSNSRSEMNVSTLELGDSALYLCASSLDRERNNEQFFGPGTRLTVL.

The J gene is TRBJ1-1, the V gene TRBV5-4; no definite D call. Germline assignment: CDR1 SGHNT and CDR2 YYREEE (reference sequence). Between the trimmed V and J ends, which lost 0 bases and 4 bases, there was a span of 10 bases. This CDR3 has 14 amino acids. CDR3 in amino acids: CASSLVGGVTEAFF. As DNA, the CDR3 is TGTGCCAGCAGCTTGGTCGGCGGGGTCACTGAAGCTTTCTTT.

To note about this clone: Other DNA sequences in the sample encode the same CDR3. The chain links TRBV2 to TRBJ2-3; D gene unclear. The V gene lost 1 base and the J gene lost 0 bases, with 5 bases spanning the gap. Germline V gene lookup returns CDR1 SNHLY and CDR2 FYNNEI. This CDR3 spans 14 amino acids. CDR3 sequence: CASSEDSSTDTQYF. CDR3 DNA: TGTGCCAGCAGTGAAGATAGTAGCACAGATACGCAGTATTTT.

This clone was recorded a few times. The CDR3 DNA reads TGTGCCAGTACCGCGGACAGCTTTCGCTTCAATAATCAGCCCCAGCATTTT. It is translated as CASTADSFRFNNQPQHF. This chain connects TRBV19 to TRBJ1-5; weak D call: TRBD1 (6 bases). The V gene's germline CDR1 is LNHDA and CDR2 SQIVND (reference sequence). Deletions cut 7 bases from V and 4 bases from J, with 23 bases between. The CDR3 spans 17 residues.

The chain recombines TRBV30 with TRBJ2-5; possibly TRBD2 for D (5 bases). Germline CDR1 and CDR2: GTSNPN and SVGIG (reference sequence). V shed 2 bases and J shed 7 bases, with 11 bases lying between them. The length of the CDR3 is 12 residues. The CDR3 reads CAWSTSGVTQYF. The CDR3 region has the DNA TGTGCCTGGAGTACATCCGGGGTGACCCAGTACTTC.

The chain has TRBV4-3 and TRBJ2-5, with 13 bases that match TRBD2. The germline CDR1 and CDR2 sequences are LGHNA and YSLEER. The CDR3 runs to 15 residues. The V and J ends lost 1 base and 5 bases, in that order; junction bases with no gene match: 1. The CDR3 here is CASSQALAGGETQYF. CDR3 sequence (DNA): TGCGCCAGCAGCCAAGCACTAGCGGGAGGGGAGACCCAGTACTTC.

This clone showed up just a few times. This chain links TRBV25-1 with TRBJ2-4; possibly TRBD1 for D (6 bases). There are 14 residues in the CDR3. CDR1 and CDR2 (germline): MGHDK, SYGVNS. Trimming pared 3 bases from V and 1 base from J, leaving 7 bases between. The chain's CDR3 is CASSEGAAKNIQYF. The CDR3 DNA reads TGTGCCAGCAGTGAGGGGGCTGCCAAAAACATTCAGTACTTC.

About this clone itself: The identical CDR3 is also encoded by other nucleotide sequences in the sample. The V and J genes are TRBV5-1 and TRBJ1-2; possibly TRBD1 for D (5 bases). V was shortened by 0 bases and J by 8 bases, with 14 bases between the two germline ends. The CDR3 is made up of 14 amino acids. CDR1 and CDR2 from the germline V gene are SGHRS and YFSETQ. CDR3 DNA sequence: TGCGCCAGCAGCTTGGAAGGTCAGGGAGGGGGCTACACCTTC. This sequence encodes CASSLEGQGGGYTF. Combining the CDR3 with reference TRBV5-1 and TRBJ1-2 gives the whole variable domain KAGVTQTPRYLIKTRGQQVTLSCSPISGHRSVSWYQQTPGQGLQFLFEYFSETQRNKGNFPGRFSGRQFSNSRSEMNVSTLELGDSALYLCASSLEGQGGGYTFGSGTRLTVV.

CDR3: CASSLLAGSQETQYF. CDR3 DNA: TGCGCCAGCAGCCTCCTTGCGGGAAGCCAAGAGACCCAGTACTTC. The rearrangement uses TRBV4-3 and TRBJ2-5, with TRBD2 as a possible D gene (6 bases). Trimming stripped 4 bases from V and 1 base from J, with 13 bases between. There are 15 residues in the CDR3. Germline values: CDR1 LGHNA, CDR2 YSLEER.

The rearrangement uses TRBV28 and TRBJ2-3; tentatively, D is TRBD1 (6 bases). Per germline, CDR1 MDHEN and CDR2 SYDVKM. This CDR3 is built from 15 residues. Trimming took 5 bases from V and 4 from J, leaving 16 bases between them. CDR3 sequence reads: CASSGLGRGADTQYF. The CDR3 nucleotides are TGTGCCAGCAGTGGGCTAGGCAGGGGAGCAGATACGCAGTATTTT.

CDR3 sequence: CASSLDVGVTEAFF. The CDR3 nucleotides read TGTGCCAGCAGCTTGGACGTAGGGGTAACTGAAGCTTTCTTT. V is TRBV5-4 and J is TRBJ1-1; D might be TRBD1 (5 bases). The CDR3 is 14 residues long. Between the trimmed V and J ends, which lost 0 bases and 5 bases, there was a span of 11 bases. Germline V lookup: CDR1 SGHNT, CDR2 YYREEE (reference sequence). Filled out from reference TRBV5-4 and TRBJ1-1, the complete variable domain reads ETGVTQSPTHLIKTRGQQVTLRCSSQSGHNTVSWYQQALGQGPQFIFQYYREEENGRGNFPPRFSGLQFPNYSSELNVNALELDDSALYLCASSLDVGVTEAFFGQGTRLTVV.

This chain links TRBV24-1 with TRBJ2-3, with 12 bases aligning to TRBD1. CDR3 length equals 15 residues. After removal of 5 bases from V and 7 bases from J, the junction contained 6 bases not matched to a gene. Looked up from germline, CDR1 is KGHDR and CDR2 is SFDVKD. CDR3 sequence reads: CATSVGTGGAYTQYF. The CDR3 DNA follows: TGTGCCACCAGTGTCGGGACAGGGGGCGCGTATACGCAGTATTTT.

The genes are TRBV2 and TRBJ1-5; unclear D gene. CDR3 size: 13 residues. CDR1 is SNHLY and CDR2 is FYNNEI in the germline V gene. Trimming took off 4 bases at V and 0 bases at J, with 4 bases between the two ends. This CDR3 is CASSASSNQPQHF. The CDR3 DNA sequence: TGTGCCAGCAGTGCCAGTAGCAATCAGCCCCAGCATTTT.

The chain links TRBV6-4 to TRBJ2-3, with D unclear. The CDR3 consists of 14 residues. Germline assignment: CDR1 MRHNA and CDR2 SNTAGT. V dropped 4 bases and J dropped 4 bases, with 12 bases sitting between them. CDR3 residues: CASSVGAESDTQYF. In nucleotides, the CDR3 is TGTGCCAGCAGTGTAGGAGCTGAGTCAGATACGCAGTATTTT.

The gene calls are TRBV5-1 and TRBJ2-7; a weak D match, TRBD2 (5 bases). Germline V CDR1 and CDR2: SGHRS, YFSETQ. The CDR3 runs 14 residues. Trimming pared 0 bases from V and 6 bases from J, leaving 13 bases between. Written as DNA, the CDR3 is TGCGCCAGCAGCTTGGGAGGGTCCGAGGGCGAGCAGTACTTC. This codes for CASSLGGSEGEQYF. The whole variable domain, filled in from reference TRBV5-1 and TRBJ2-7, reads KAGVTQTPRYLIKTRGQQVTLSCSPISGHRSVSWYQQTPGQGLQFLFEYFSETQRNKGNFPGRFSGRQFSNSRSEMNVSTLELGDSALYLCASSLGGSEGEQYFGPGTRLTVT.